The sequence of this T cell receptor beta chain was determined in a study of graft-versus-host responses after intestinal transplantation. Profiling relied on immunoSEQ multiplex PCR, and the TCRdb table lists in-frame clones only, not all of them. The sample includes roughly 130,000 clones, around 90% of them seen just once. The study's findings and limits: Analysis identified GvH clones in recipient marrow, with some appearing first in ileum or blood. Levels of circulating GvH clones at their peak were associated with early post-transplant HvG declines.

In the case of this clone: Its target is unknown. The junction departs from germline at one end; a sequencing error may be responsible.

Germline CDR1 is SNHLY and CDR2 is FYNNEI. There are 15 residues in the CDR3. The clonotype comes from a human donor who received an intestinal transplant. The sample here was unstimulated CD4+ T cells sorted from spleen or lymph node cells, taken before intestinal transplant. J is TRBJ2-1 and V is TRBV2; possible D gene TRBD2, 6 bases. The CDR3 nucleotides are TGTGCCAGCAGTGTAGACGGGAGCTCCGACAATGAGCAGTTCTTC. Protein product: CASSVDGSSDNEQFF.